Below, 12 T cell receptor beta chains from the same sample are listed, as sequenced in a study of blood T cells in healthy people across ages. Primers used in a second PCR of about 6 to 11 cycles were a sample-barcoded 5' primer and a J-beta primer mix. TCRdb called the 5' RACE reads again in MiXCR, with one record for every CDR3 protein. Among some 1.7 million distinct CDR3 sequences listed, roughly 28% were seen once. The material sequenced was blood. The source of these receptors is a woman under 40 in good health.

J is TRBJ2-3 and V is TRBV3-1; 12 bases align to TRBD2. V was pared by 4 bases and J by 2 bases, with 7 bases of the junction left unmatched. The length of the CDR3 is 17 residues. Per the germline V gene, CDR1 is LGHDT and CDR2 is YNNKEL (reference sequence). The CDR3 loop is CASSPRLAGADTDTQYF. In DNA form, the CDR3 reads TGTGCCAGCAGCCCGAGACTAGCGGGAGCCGACACAGATACGCAGTATTTT.

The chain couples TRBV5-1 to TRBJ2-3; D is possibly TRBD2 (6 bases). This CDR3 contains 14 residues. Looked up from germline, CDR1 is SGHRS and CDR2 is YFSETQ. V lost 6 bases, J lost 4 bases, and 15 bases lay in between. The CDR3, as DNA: TGCGCCAGCACCCTGGGGACTTCGGCAGATACGCAGTATTTT. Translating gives CASTLGTSADTQYF.

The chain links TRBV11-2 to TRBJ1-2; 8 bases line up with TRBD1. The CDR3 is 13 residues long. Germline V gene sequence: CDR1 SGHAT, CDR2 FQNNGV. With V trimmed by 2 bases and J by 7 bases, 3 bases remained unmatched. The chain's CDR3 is CASSLPGGLGYTF. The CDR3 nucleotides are TGTGCCAGCAGCTTACCAGGGGGCCTTGGCTACACCTTC.

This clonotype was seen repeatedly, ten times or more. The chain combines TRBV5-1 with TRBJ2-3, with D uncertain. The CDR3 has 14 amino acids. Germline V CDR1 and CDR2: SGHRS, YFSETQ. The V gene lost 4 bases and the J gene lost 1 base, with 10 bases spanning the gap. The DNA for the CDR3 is TGCGCCAGCAGCATGAAGGGCGGCACAGATACGCAGTATTTT. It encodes CASSMKGGTDTQYF.

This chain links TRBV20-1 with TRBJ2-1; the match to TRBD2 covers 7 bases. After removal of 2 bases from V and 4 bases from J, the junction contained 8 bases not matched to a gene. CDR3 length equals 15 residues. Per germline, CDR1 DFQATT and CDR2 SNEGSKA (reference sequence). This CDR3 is CSARQFSGQYNEQFF. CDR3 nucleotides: TGCAGTGCTAGACAATTTAGCGGGCAGTACAATGAGCAGTTCTTC.

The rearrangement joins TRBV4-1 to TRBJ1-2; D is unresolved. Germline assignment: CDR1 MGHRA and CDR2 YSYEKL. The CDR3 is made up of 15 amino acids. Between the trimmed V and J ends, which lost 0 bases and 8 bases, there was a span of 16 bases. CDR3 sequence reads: CASSQERLTAVGYTF. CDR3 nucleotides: TGCGCCAGCAGCCAAGAAAGGCTGACGGCGGTGGGCTACACCTTC.

The CDR3 bases are TGTGCCACCAGCAGACCGGGACCTAAAGACTACGAGCAGTACTTC. Encoded protein: CATSRPGPKDYEQYF. The chain is built from TRBV15 and TRBJ2-7; D may be TRBD1 or TRBD2 (5 bases each). The germline V gene encodes CDR1 LNHNV and CDR2 YYDKDF (reference sequence). The CDR3 is 15 amino acids. The V and J ends lost 2 bases and 3 bases respectively, with 14 bases between them.

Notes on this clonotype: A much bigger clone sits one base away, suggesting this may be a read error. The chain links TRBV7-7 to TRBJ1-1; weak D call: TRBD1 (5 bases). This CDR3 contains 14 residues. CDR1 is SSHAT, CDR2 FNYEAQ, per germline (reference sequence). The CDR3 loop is CASSPIDRNTEVFF. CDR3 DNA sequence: TGTGCCAGCAGCCCCATCGACAGAAACACTGAAGTTTTCTTT.

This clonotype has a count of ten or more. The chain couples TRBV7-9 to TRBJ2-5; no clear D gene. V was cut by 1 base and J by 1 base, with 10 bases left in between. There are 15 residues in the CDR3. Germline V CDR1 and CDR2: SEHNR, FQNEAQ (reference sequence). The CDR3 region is CASSLGLTIQETQYF. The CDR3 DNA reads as TGTGCCAGCAGCTTAGGCCTCACCATCCAAGAGACCCAGTACTTC. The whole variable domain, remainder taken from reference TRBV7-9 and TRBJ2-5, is DTGVSQNPRHKITKRGQNVTFRCDPISEHNRLYWYRQTLGQGPEFLTYFQNEAQLEKSRLLSDRFSAERPKGSFSTLEIQRTEQGDSAMYLCASSLGLTIQETQYFGPGTRLLVL.

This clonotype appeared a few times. The CDR3 spells CASSKDSRTGQAGGPYEQYF. The CDR3 DNA follows: TGTGCCAGCAGCAAAGACAGTAGGACAGGGCAAGCGGGAGGGCCCTACGAGCAGTACTTC. The J gene is TRBJ2-7, the V gene TRBV21-1; the table names TRBD1, a call not compared with the DNA. TRBV21-1 corresponds to a pseudogene. The CDR3 extends over 20 amino acids.

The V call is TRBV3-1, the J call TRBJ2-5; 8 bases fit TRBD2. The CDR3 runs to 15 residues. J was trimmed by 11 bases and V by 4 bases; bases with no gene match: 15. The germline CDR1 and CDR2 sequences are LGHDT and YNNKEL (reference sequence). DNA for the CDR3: TGTGCCAGCAGCCCACCGGGTAGCGGGGTAAATGAGCAGTACTTC. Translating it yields CASSPPGSGVNEQYF.

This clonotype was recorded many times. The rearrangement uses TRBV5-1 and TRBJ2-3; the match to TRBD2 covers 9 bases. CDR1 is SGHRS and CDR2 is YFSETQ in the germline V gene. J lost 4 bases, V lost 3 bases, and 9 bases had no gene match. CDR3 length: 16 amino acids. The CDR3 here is CASSWPLAGSADTQYF. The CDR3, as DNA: TGCGCCAGCAGCTGGCCACTAGCGGGTAGTGCAGATACGCAGTATTTT.